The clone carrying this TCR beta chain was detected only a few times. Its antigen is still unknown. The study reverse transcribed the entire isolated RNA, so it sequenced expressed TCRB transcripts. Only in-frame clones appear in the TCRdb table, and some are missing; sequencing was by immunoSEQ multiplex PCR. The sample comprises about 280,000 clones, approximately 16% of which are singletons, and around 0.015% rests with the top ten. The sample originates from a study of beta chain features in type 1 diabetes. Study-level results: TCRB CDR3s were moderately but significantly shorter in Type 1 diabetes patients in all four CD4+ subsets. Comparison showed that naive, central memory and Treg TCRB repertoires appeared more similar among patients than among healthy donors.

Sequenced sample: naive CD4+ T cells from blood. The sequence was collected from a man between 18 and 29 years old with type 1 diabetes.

This CDR3 is CSDRTGLRGNSPLHF. CDR3 nucleotide sequence: TGCAGCGACCGAACAGGGTTAAGGGGTAATTCACCCCTCCACTTT. The V call is TRBV29-1, the J call TRBJ1-6; TRBD1 is a possible D gene (6 bases). Germline V gene data show CDR1 as SQVTM and CDR2 as ANQGSEA. Trimming removed 7 bases from V and 6 bases from J, with 19 bases in between. This CDR3 region has 15 residues.